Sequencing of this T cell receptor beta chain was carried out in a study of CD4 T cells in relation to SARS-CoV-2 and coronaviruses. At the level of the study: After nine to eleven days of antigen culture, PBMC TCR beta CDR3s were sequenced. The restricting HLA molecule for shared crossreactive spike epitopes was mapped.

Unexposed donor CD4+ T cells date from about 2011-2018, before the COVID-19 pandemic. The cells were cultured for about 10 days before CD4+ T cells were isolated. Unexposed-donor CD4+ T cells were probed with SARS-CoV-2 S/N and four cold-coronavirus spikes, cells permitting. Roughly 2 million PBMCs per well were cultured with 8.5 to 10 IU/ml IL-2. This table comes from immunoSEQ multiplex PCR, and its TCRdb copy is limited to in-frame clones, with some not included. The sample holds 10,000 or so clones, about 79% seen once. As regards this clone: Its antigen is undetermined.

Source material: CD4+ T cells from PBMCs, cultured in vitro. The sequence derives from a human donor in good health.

The CDR3, as DNA: TGCAGCGTTGAGGGACTAGCGGGAGGATTAGATACGCAGTATTTT. It translates to CSVEGLAGGLDTQYF. This chain joins TRBV29-1 and TRBJ2-3, with TRBD2 matching over 15 bases. V lost 3 bases, J lost 5 bases, and 3 bases stayed unmatched. Per germline, CDR1 SQVTM and CDR2 ANQGSEA. The CDR3 extends over 15 amino acids.